The 21 T cell receptor beta chains below come from one sample, sequenced in a study of monozygotic twins with cystic fibrosis. The method was immunoSEQ multiplex PCR; TCRdb's version includes in-frame clones alone and lacks a portion of them. The sample includes nearly 25,000 clones, 80% to 95% seen only once; the top ten take roughly 0.28%. Material: blood. These receptors were collected from a girl aged 2-9 years with cystic fibrosis.

The chain combines TRBV10-2 with TRBJ1-6; D possibly corresponds to TRBD1 (5 bases). The CDR3 runs to 14 residues. Germline CDR1 and CDR2: WSHSY and SAAADI. V was shortened by 11 bases and J by 8 bases, with 19 bases between the two germline ends. The CDR3 loop is CACTPGQGYSPLHF. CDR3 nucleotides: TGCGCCTGCACCCCCGGGCAGGGATATTCACCCCTCCACTTT.

V gene TRBV7-9 combines with J gene TRBJ2-7; no clear D gene. The CDR3 is 12 amino acids. V lost 5 bases and J 4 bases, leaving 9 bases between the germline ends. In germline, CDR1 is SEHNR, CDR2 FQNEAQ (reference sequence). CDR3 nucleotide sequence: TGTGCCAGCAGCAACACAGTTTACGAGCAGTACTTC. It specifies CASSNTVYEQYF.

The chain has TRBV19 and TRBJ1-2, with TRBD1 matching 7 bases. Germline values: CDR1 LNHDA, CDR2 SQIVND (reference sequence). V dropped 10 bases and J dropped 2; count of bases not matched to a gene: 7. The CDR3 is 13 residues long. The CDR3 region is CATTDRKNYGYTF. The CDR3 DNA sequence: TGTGCCACCACGGACAGGAAAAACTATGGCTACACCTTC.

The chain has TRBV6-8 and TRBJ1-4, with a weak D call TRBD1 (5 bases). Trimming cost V 3 bases and J 8 bases, with 7 bases left between them. This CDR3 has 12 residues. CDR1 and CDR2 from the germline V gene are MNHGY and SAAAGT. CDR3 loop: CASSYGGEKLFF. CDR3 nucleotides: TGTGCCAGCAGTTATGGGGGGGAAAAACTGTTTTTT.

The chain joins TRBV27 to TRBJ2-7, with TRBD1 identical over 9 bases. Losses at the gene ends were 5 bases for V and 4 bases for J; bases not matched to a gene: 12. The CDR3 runs 16 residues. Germline V gives CDR1 MNHEY, CDR2 SMNVEV (reference sequence). The CDR3 region is CASSPSTGQGLYEQYF. Here the CDR3 DNA reads TGTGCCAGCAGTCCATCCACTGGACAGGGGCTTTACGAGCAGTACTTC.

V usage is TRBV18 and J usage is TRBJ1-2, with a tentative D call TRBD1 (6 bases). Germline-derived CDR1 and CDR2 are KGHSH and LQKENI. Trimming cost V 3 bases and J 3 bases, with 17 bases left between them. CDR3 length: 16 amino acids. The CDR3 DNA follows: TGTGCCAGCTCACCGAACAGTCTTGAGGGGGACTATGGCTACACCTTC. Its translation is CASSPNSLEGDYGYTF. Full variable domain (rest looked up from reference TRBV18 and TRBJ1-2): NAGVMQNPRHLVRRRGQEARLRCSPMKGHSHVYWYRQLPEEGLKFMVYLQKENIIDESGMPKERFSAEFPKEGPSILRIQQVVRGDSAAYFCASSPNSLEGDYGYTFGSGTRLTVV.

The gene calls are TRBV4-1 and TRBJ1-3; possible D gene TRBD1, 5 bases. This CDR3 contains 17 residues. The V gene's germline CDR1 is MGHRA and CDR2 YSYEKL. V lost 1 base and J lost 3, with 16 bases in between. CDR3 protein: CASSQAEGRIFGNTIYF. The CDR3 nucleotides are TGCGCCAGCAGCCAAGCGGAGGGACGGATATTTGGAAACACCATATATTTT.

This clone has only one observation. The chain links TRBV11-3 to TRBJ2-5; D perhaps matches TRBD1 (5 bases). The CDR3 loop spans 14 amino acids. The V gene lost 1 base and the J gene lost 7 bases, with 13 bases spanning the gap. Germline V gene lookup returns CDR1 SGHNT and CDR2 YENEEA. The CDR3 bases are TGTGCCAGCAGCTTAGTTCCGGCCCAGGGGACCCAGTACTTC. Amino acid sequence: CASSLVPAQGTQYF. Full variable domain (outside the CDR3, taken from reference TRBV11-3 and TRBJ2-5): EAGVVQSPRYKIIEKKQPVAFWCNPISGHNTLYWYLQNLGQGPELLIRYENEEAVDDSQLPKDRFSAERLKGVDSTLKIQPAELGDSAVYLCASSLVPAQGTQYFGPGTRLLVL.

The CDR3 nucleotides read TGTGCCAGCAGTCTGGCGAGGTTCACTGAAGCTTTCTTT. Translating it yields CASSLARFTEAFF. The rearrangement uses TRBV27 and TRBJ1-1; no clear D. The germline V gene encodes CDR1 MNHEY and CDR2 SMNVEV (reference sequence). CDR3 length: 13 amino acids. V shed 5 bases and J shed 4 bases, with 11 bases lying between them.

The J gene is TRBJ1-1, the V gene TRBV7-8; possibly TRBD1 for D (6 bases). There are 16 residues in the CDR3. The V end was cut by 5 bases, the J end by 10 bases, with 26 bases between. CDR1 SGHVS and CDR2 FQNEAQ come from the germline V gene. The CDR3 nucleotides are TGTGCCAGCAGCCACCGGGACAAGACAGGATATTCCGGAGCTTTCTTT. This codes for CASSHRDKTGYSGAFF. The full variable domain, with the rest looked up from reference TRBV7-8 and TRBJ1-1, is GAGVSQSPRYKVAKRGQDVALRCDPISGHVSLFWYQQALGQGPEFLTYFQNEAQLDKSGLPSDRFFAERPEGSVSTLKIQRTQQEDSAVYLCASSHRDKTGYSGAFFGQGTRLTVV.

The CDR3 nucleotides read TGTGCCAGCAGCGTAGGGTGGACAGGGGGGCAAATGGGCACTGAAGCTTTCTTT. Translation: CASSVGWTGGQMGTEAFF. V gene TRBV9 combines with J gene TRBJ1-1; 10 bases map to TRBD1. Germline V gives CDR1 SGDLS, CDR2 YYNGEE. V was pared by 0 bases and J by 4 bases, with 12 bases of the junction left unmatched. CDR3 length: 18 amino acids.

The chain combines TRBV7-9 with TRBJ2-7; TRBD2 agrees at 12 bases. Germline assignment: CDR1 SEHNR and CDR2 FQNEAQ (reference sequence). Trimming at V came to 5 bases and at J to 1 base, leaving 9 bases not matched to a gene. This CDR3 is built from 17 residues. The CDR3 spells CASSRLAGGPRSYEQYF. CDR3 coding DNA: TGTGCCAGCAGCCGTCTAGCGGGGGGGCCCCGATCCTACGAGCAGTACTTC.

This chain links TRBV7-8 with TRBJ2-1; no firm D call. Trimming took off 1 base at V and 4 bases at J, with 11 bases between the two ends. CDR3 size: 15 residues. The V gene's germline CDR1 is SGHVS and CDR2 FQNEAQ. CDR3 sequence reads: CASSLDSRLYNEQFF. CDR3 in DNA: TGTGCCAGCAGCTTAGACTCGCGGCTTTACAATGAGCAGTTCTTC.

The genes are TRBV6-6 and TRBJ1-4; TRBD1 is a possible D gene (6 bases). The germline CDR1 and CDR2 sequences are MNHNY and SVGAGI (reference sequence). This CDR3 comprises 13 residues. V was clipped by 4 bases and J by 4 bases, with 7 bases between them. CDR3 residues: CASSSRGNEKLFF. CDR3 in DNA: TGTGCCAGCAGTTCCAGGGGTAATGAAAAACTGTTTTTT.

The chain recombines TRBV2 with TRBJ2-7; no firm D call. This CDR3 contains 11 residues. The V gene's germline CDR1 is SNHLY and CDR2 FYNNEI. V lost 6 bases and J 3 bases, leaving 6 bases between the germline ends. The CDR3 DNA sequence: TGTGCCAGCAGGATTAGCTACGAGCAGTACTTC. Encoded protein: CASRISYEQYF.

The rearrangement joins TRBV7-9 to TRBJ2-4; D perhaps matches TRBD2 (5 bases). Germline-derived CDR1 and CDR2 are SEHNR and FQNEAQ (reference sequence). Trimming took off 3 bases at V and 3 bases at J, with 12 bases between the two ends. The length of the CDR3 is 15 residues. The CDR3: CASSLRESGKNIQYF. The CDR3 bases are TGTGCCAGCAGCTTGAGGGAATCGGGCAAAAACATTCAGTACTTC.

The rearrangement links TRBV4-3 to TRBJ2-7; TRBD2 matches at 7 bases. There are 17 residues in the CDR3. CDR1 is LGHNA, CDR2 YSLEER, per germline. V lost 0 bases, J lost 1 base, and 9 bases stayed unmatched. The CDR3 protein is CASSQDARGLSSYEQYF. The DNA for the CDR3 is TGCGCCAGCAGCCAAGACGCCCGGGGACTATCTTCCTACGAGCAGTACTTC.

This chain joins TRBV6-5 and TRBJ2-1; 9 bases align to TRBD2. Germline V gene lookup returns CDR1 MNHEY and CDR2 SVGAGI. The V gene end was trimmed by 2 bases and the J gene end by 8 bases; junction bases not matched to a gene: 4. This CDR3 has 14 residues. CDR3 amino acids: CASSYGLASDEQFF. Written as DNA, the CDR3 is TGTGCCAGCAGTTACGGACTAGCGAGCGATGAGCAGTTCTTC.

The chain carries TRBV7-7 and TRBJ2-1; 13 nucleotides match TRBD2. Germline CDR1 reads SSHAT; CDR2 reads FNYEAQ (reference sequence). V was pared by 5 bases and J by 4 bases, with 5 bases of the junction left unmatched. The CDR3 totals 16 residues. CDR3 region: CASSQTSGGSYNEQFF. The DNA of the CDR3 is TGTGCCAGCAGCCAGACTAGCGGGGGGTCATACAATGAGCAGTTCTTC. Full variable domain (outside the CDR3, taken from reference TRBV7-7 and TRBJ2-1): GAGVSQSPRYKVTKRGQDVTLRCDPISSHATLYWYQQALGQGPEFLTYFNYEAQPDKSGLPSDRFSAERPEGSISTLTIQRTEQRDSAMYRCASSQTSGGSYNEQFFGPGTRLTVL.

This clone was observed once. The V and J genes are TRBV11-3 and TRBJ2-5; D remains unclear. CDR1 is SGHNT and CDR2 is YENEEA in the germline V gene. CDR3 length equals 14 residues. The germline V and J ends were trimmed by 2 bases and 2 bases, with 9 bases remaining between them. The CDR3 DNA reads TGTGCCAGCAGCTTACATGGTGGGCAAGAGACCCAGTACTTC. Its protein is CASSLHGGQETQYF.

The chain recombines TRBV6-5 with TRBJ2-7; TRBD1 or TRBD2 may be the D gene (6 bases each). The V and J ends lost 6 bases and 3 bases respectively, with 18 bases between them. In germline, CDR1 is MNHEY, CDR2 SVGAGI. The CDR3 covers 15 residues. The CDR3 protein is CASRLQGRGGYEQYF. The CDR3 bases are TGTGCCAGCAGATTACAGGGTAGGGGAGGCTACGAGCAGTACTTC.